This TCR beta chain was captured in a study of CD8+CD57+ T cells in acquired aplastic anemia. About the research overall: Across the sorted CD4+ and CD8+ cells, DNA amounts averaged roughly 3 ug.

Notes on the study in general: Researchers report that fewer than 35 CD8+ CDR3 sequences appeared in both patients and controls.

In its sample, this clonotype was seen many times. The target antigen is unknown. Deletions cut 8 bases from V and 3 bases from J, with 16 bases between. Germline assignment: CDR1 MNHEY and CDR2 SVGEGT. This CDR3 has 14 residues. By flow cytometry, patients selected for sequencing had shown an expansion of CD8+CD57+ cells. All patients were therapy-naive when blood was sampled. For CDR3 and TCR beta VDJ profiling, genomic DNA was the template used. TCRdb called the reads again in MiXCR, with one record for every CDR3 protein. The sample lists around 250,000 distinct CDR3 sequences; around 82% were seen once.

This clonotype was sampled from a human donor with aplastic anemia. The sequenced material came from sorted CD4+, CD8+, or CD8+CD57+ T cells (not recorded which) from PBMCs. The chain combines TRBV6-2 or TRBV6-3 with TRBJ1-1; D ambiguous. The CDR3 protein is CASGSQGIDTEAFF. CDR3 DNA: TGTGCCAGCGGATCCCAAGGTATCGACACTGAAGCTTTCTTT.